Sequencing of this TCR beta chain was carried out in a study of blood T cell repertoires in COVID-19 (dated by TCRdb to about 2020). At the level of the whole study: The collaborator samples originated in the United States, Italy and Spain and spanned the acute and convalescent phases of COVID-19. Deeply sampled blood TCRbeta repertoires from subjects exposed to, actively infected with, or recovered from COVID-19 were included in the dataset. The material from the prospective study consisted of cDNA or gDNA derived from T cells, B-cell-depleted T cells, or PBMCs. Sample metadata almost always included a de-identified subject ID, COVID-19 status, age in years and sex. Samples were obtained from the ongoing ImmuneRACE study (first 160 participants) and from 1,000 to 1,500 subjects provided by 6 global collaborators. A freely available public database, intended as a resource for researchers studying the immune response to SARS-CoV-2, is where the repertoires were released. Where available, HLA class I and class II types were obtained from metadata supplied by the sample provider rather than from assay-based typing.

Remarks on this clone: Its target antigen remains unknown. Per-nucleotide qualities are absent, and no much larger clonotype sits a single base away.

The collaborating institutions used their own protocols to collect whole blood in K2EDTA tubes. For TCRbeta analysis, collaborator samples were shipped as frozen whole blood, as isolated PBMCs, or as DNA extracted from either sample type. Based on the germline V gene, the CDR1 and CDR2 sequences are SGHDT and YYEEEE. Trimming takes 1 base from V and 5 bases from J, and the germline ends sit 12 bases apart. The CDR3 has 14 amino acids, counting the end cysteine and phenylalanine. Only CDR3 DNA remains: 42 bases, in frame from the first base. TCRbeta CDR3 regions were amplified from genomic DNA by means of the immunoSEQ Assay, a bias-controlled multiplex PCR. As for the authors' bioinformatics: The number of nucleated cells in each sample was estimated by amplification of reference gene primers within the assay. Sequence reads were collapsed and filtered to measure the absolute abundance of every unique TCRbeta CDR3 rearrangement. For each sample, productive Simpson clonality was calculated as the square root of Simpson's diversity index over productive rearrangements. TCRdb stores this immuneACCESS table with in-frame sequences only. Part of the clones is absent; in the studies checked, under half of the shortfall reflects unresolved V genes, and no reason is known for the rest. V and J calls and clone size are copied from that table; D and trimming were computed from the DNA. This sample lists 55,000 to 70,000 clones; over 65% were detected once. The top ten constitute about 24% of the sample.

The paper as a whole reports these results and caveats: The amount of clinical and demographic metadata varied by source and participant and was provided uncurated.

The V gene is TRBV5-6 and the J gene is TRBJ2-5; tentative D gene TRBD1, with 5 bases matching. The source of this sequence is a human donor in a cohort sampled during active COVID-19. Sequencing was carried out using peripheral blood. In nucleotides, the sequence is TGTGCCAGCAGCTTGAACAGGTTGCTCGAGACCCAGTACTTC. Its amino acids are CASSLNRLLETQYF.